One and the same sample provided the 17 T cell receptor beta chains below, sequenced in a study of T cells after posttransplantation cyclophosphamide. Data came from immunoSEQ multiplex PCR; TCRdb stores just in-frame clones and leaves some out. The table lists about 22,000 clones, about 76% of them singletons. The specimen sequenced was memory CD4+ T cells sorted from PBMCs. These receptors came from an older woman in good health, CMV-negative, and a related stem cell transplant donor.

Note on this clone: Other DNA sequences in the sample encode the same CDR3. The chain is built from TRBV6-5 and TRBJ2-7, with 8 nucleotides matching TRBD1. The J segment lost 2 bases and the V segment lost 3 bases, leaving 3 bases of the junction unmatched. Germline V CDR1 and CDR2: MNHEY, SVGAGI. This CDR3 has 14 residues. CDR3 nucleotides: TGTGCCAGCAGTTATGGACAGGGAGCCTACGAGCAGTACTTC. It is translated as CASSYGQGAYEQYF.

V and J are TRBV4-1 and TRBJ2-3, with D perhaps TRBD2 (6 bases). The CDR3 has 18 residues. V lost 2 bases, J lost 2 bases, and 20 bases lay in between. Germline V gives CDR1 MGHRA, CDR2 YSYEKL. The CDR3 DNA is TGCGCCAGCAGCCAACACGAGTGGGGTAGCGGATTCACAGATACGCAGTATTTT. It yields the protein CASSQHEWGSGFTDTQYF.

The table lists this clone with a few counts. V gene TRBV10-2 combines with J gene TRBJ1-4, with 7 bases that match TRBD1. This CDR3 comprises 13 residues. The V segment lost 6 bases and the J segment 6 bases; nucleotides outside the gene matches: 4. Germline V lookup: CDR1 WSHSY, CDR2 SAAADI. The CDR3 DNA reads TGCGCCAGCAGGAGGGGGCTGGATGAAAAACTGTTTTTT. Translated: CASRRGLDEKLFF.

This chain joins TRBV9 and TRBJ2-3; TRBD2 aligns across 8 bases. Trimming at V came to 3 bases and at J to 5 bases, leaving 5 bases not matched to a gene. Germline-derived CDR1 and CDR2 are SGDLS and YYNGEE. The CDR3 is made up of 14 amino acids. The CDR3 is CASSAQAGEDTQYF. Here the CDR3 DNA reads TGTGCCAGCAGCGCACAAGCGGGAGAAGATACGCAGTATTTT.

A word on this clone: Sequence at one end of the junction differs from germline and may be a read error. The chain joins TRBV7-7 to TRBJ2-3; D is unclear. Germline CDR1 SSHAT, CDR2 FNYEAQ (reference sequence). The CDR3 totals 13 residues. The CDR3: CASSLGRTDTQYF. CDR3 coding DNA: TGTGCTAGCAGCTTAGGTAGAACAGATACGCAGTATTTT.

This clone was found a few times. The chain carries TRBV27 and TRBJ1-1; a weak D match, TRBD1 (5 bases). The germline CDR1 and CDR2 sequences are MNHEY and SMNVEV (reference sequence). This CDR3 contains 15 residues. Trimming cost V 7 bases and J 3 bases, with 18 bases left between them. The DNA of the CDR3 is TGTGCCAGCAATCCCCAGGGAAAAGGAGACACTGAAGCTTTCTTT. Translating gives CASNPQGKGDTEAFF.

This clone was detected only a few times. The V gene is TRBV29-1, the J gene TRBJ1-6, with D unclear. Germline assignment: CDR1 SQVTM and CDR2 ANQGSEA. V was shortened by 6 bases and J by 6 bases, with 12 bases between the two germline ends. There are 13 residues in the CDR3. CDR3 nucleotides: TGCAGCGTAGCAATGCATCCTAATTCACCCCTCCACTTT. Amino acid sequence: CSVAMHPNSPLHF.

CDR3 coding DNA: TGTGCCAGCAGTTACTCGACGAGGGACTCCGGCTATGGCTACACCTTC. As protein: CASSYSTRDSGYGYTF. This chain uses TRBV6-5 with TRBJ1-2; D possibly corresponds to TRBD1 (5 bases). The CDR3 covers 16 residues. V shed 0 bases and J shed 4 bases, with 15 bases lying between them. Germline V gives CDR1 MNHEY, CDR2 SVGAGI.

The chain couples TRBV14 to TRBJ1-1, with 7 bases matching TRBD1. The CDR3 consists of 12 residues. Trimming took 5 bases from V and 8 from J; bases not matched to a gene: 5. Germline V gene sequence: CDR1 SGHDN, CDR2 FVKESK. The CDR3 loop reads CASSSLTGEAFF. For the CDR3, the DNA is TGTGCCAGCAGCTCCTTGACAGGGGAAGCTTTCTTT.

This rearrangement joins TRBV7-2 to TRBJ2-1, with TRBD1 identical over 7 bases. The CDR3 sequence is 15 residues long. Germline loops: CDR1 SGHTA, CDR2 FQGNSA. V was clipped by 5 bases and J by 0 bases; unmatched bases: 4. The CDR3 region has the DNA TGTGCCAGCAGCCCCCGGACAGGCTCCTACAATGAGCAGTTCTTC. It encodes CASSPRTGSYNEQFF.

Details on this clone: Germline is not matched at one junction end, which may reflect a read error. The J gene is TRBJ2-5, the V gene TRBV7-7, with 7 bases matching TRBD2. Germline V CDR1 and CDR2: SSHAT, FNYEAQ (reference sequence). This CDR3 has 16 residues. The CDR3 DNA reads as TGTGCTAGCAGCTTAGACGGAGGCGCAGCGGGGGAGACCCAGTACTTC. Translation gives CASSLDGGAAGETQYF.

This clone was seen only a few times. The rearrangement uses TRBV7-9 and TRBJ2-3; tentative D call: TRBD1 (6 bases). Germline CDR1 reads SEHNR; CDR2 reads FQNEAQ (reference sequence). The CDR3 runs 14 residues. The V gene lost 2 bases and the J gene lost 6 bases, with 12 bases spanning the gap. DNA of the CDR3: TGTGCCAGCAGCTTAAACAGGGACCCGGATACGCAGTATTTT. Amino acid sequence: CASSLNRDPDTQYF.

CDR3: CASRTSGGPNTGELFF. CDR3 coding DNA: TGTGCCAGCAGGACTAGCGGGGGCCCGAACACCGGGGAGCTGTTTTTT. V and J are TRBV7-2 and TRBJ2-2, with 12 bases that match TRBD2. V dropped 6 bases and J dropped 0; count of bases not matched to a gene: 2. The CDR3 has 16 residues. CDR1 and CDR2 from the germline V gene are SGHTA and FQGNSA.

The genes are TRBV6-5 and TRBJ1-1; maybe TRBD1 (6 bases). This CDR3 comprises 14 residues. CDR1 and CDR2 (germline): MNHEY, SVGAGI. V was shortened by 10 bases and J by 0 bases, with 15 bases between the two germline ends. In nucleotides, the CDR3 is TGTGCCACCAGAAGGGGGACCTTGAACACTGAAGCTTTCTTT. It translates to CATRRGTLNTEAFF.

The chain joins TRBV7-2 to TRBJ1-1; 7 nucleotides align to TRBD1. The CDR3 loop spans 16 amino acids. The junction had 12 bases not matched to a gene; V was cut back by 0 bases and J by 8 bases. CDR1 and CDR2 from the germline V gene are SGHTA and FQGNSA. The CDR3 bases are TGTGCCAGCAGCTTAGCGGGACCAAACAGGGGCTCAGAAGCTTTCTTT. This codes for CASSLAGPNRGSEAFF.

The rearrangement links TRBV27 to TRBJ2-2; D is possibly TRBD1 (5 bases). The V gene's germline CDR1 is MNHEY and CDR2 SMNVEV (reference sequence). Between the trimmed V and J ends, which lost 5 bases and 2 bases, there was a span of 12 bases. The CDR3 covers 15 residues. Here the CDR3 DNA reads TGTGCCAGCAGTAGGGCACAGGTTAACACCGGGGAGCTGTTTTTT. Translation: CASSRAQVNTGELFF.

Only a few counts were recorded for this clone. The V and J genes are TRBV28 and TRBJ1-2; no clear D. Germline assignment: CDR1 MDHEN and CDR2 SYDVKM. V dropped 3 bases and J dropped 2 bases, with 7 bases sitting between them. This CDR3 is 13 amino acids long. The CDR3 nucleotides read TGTGCCAGCAGTTTTCCCAGGAACTATGGCTACACCTTC. Translating it yields CASSFPRNYGYTF.